The clone carrying this TCR beta chain has at least ten counts. Its antigen is as yet unknown. Quantitative 5'-RACE with molecular barcodes produced the TCR beta libraries. Using its own MiXCR run on the 5' RACE reads, TCRdb lists one record per CDR3 protein. The table includes tens of thousands of distinct CDR3 sequences, 3% to 3.5% detected once. This CDR3 has 15 amino acids. With 3 bases removed from V and 5 bases from J, the gap between germline ends came to 15 bases. Germline V gene lookup returns CDR1 SGDLS and CDR2 YYNGEE. These data originate in a study of CD8 T cells in ankylosing spondylitis. Study results and caveats: Past studies reported some motif variants in reactive arthritis synovial fluid and blood. Reportedly, matched ankylosing spondylitis synovial fluid was significantly enriched for disease-linked clones. About 8 highly homologous variants made up a TCR beta motif, and this motif appeared characteristic of ankylosing spondylitis blood.

The TCR comes from a male donor with ankylosing spondylitis or in good health (not recorded which). This chain connects TRBV9 to TRBJ2-1; D is possibly TRBD2 (5 bases). Sequencing was performed on blood, either unsorted or a sorted T cell fraction (not recorded which). CDR3 loop: CASSAARGSNNEQFF. The CDR3 DNA sequence: TGTGCCAGCAGCGCGGCCCGGGGTTCCAACAATGAGCAGTTCTTC.